These T cell receptor beta chains were read from a single sample in a study of blood T cell repertoires in COVID-19. Data came from immunoSEQ multiplex PCR; TCRdb stores just in-frame clones and leaves some out. The sample contains about 73,000 clones, 75% to 85% of which appear only once. What was sequenced was peripheral blood. All receptors derive from a woman aged 55-70 years with acute or convalescent COVID-19. CDR3s include the opening cysteine and the closing phenylalanine or tryptophan. Each record gives: J gene, V gene, CDR3 length, CDR3 protein.

TRBJ1-4 TRBV7-2 15 CASSPTGKVGEKLFF
TRBJ1-5 TRBV4-2 14 CASSQAISNQPQHF
TRBJ1-2 TRBV25-1 13 CASSESWSRGYTF
TRBJ1-2 TRBV27 18 CASLPRRDRGLVVYGYTF
TRBJ1-2 TRBV7-5 16 CVRSPRQIPTNYGYTF
TRBJ1-2 TRBV6-1 15 CASSEGGTGVYGYTF
TRBJ2-6 TRBV19 18 CASSPGQGVIDGANVLTF
TRBJ1-4 TRBV2 13 CASSEQVGEKLFF
TRBJ1-1 TRBV10-3 14 CAISESMATTEAFF
TRBJ2-7 TRBV9 14 CASSVSLAAYEQYF
TRBJ2-2 TRBV2 15 CASSGTSGGTGELFF
TRBJ2-1 TRBV2 16 CASNVLRGLAGGEQFF
TRBJ2-1 TRBV3-1/TRBV3-2 15 CASSHHGGLVDEQFF
TRBJ1-3 TRBV6-5 15 CASSYSVGEGNTIYF
TRBJ2-3 TRBV3-1/TRBV3-2 14 CASSPSTDADTQYF
TRBJ1-1 TRBV29-1 13 CSATRGQGTEAFF
TRBJ2-7 TRBV5-6 13 CASSGLQELEQYF
TRBJ2-1 TRBV27 15 CASSSGQGAYNEQFF
TRBJ1-1 TRBV30 13 CAWSVSEGTEAFF
TRBJ1-2 TRBV28 15 CASSSGQGAVDGYTF
TRBJ1-2 TRBV9 13 CASSVADSYGYTF